A single T cell receptor (beta chain) is shown here with its context. This specimen comes from a study of T-cell memory formation after mild COVID-19. One entry per CDR3 protein results from TCRdb running MiXCR on the 5' RACE reads. The sample records 350,000 to 500,000 distinct CDR3 sequences, 20% to 30% being singletons. The clonotype comes from an adult woman who had mild COVID-19 (a few samples of this study predate the infection). Cell type and time point are not known. Source material: PBMCs or a T cell subset sorted from them (not recorded which).

As DNA, the CDR3 is TGCGCCAGCAGCTTGGGGACAGGGAAGGGCAATCAGCCCCAGCATTTT. Its protein is CASSLGTGKGNQPQHF. The chain couples TRBV5-1 to TRBJ1-5, with TRBD1 identical over 8 bases. This CDR3 has 16 amino acids. Germline V gene data show CDR1 as SGHRS and CDR2 as YFSETQ. Trimming at V came to 0 bases and at J to 2 bases, leaving 4 bases not matched to a gene. Drawing the rest from reference TRBV5-1 and TRBJ1-5, the complete variable domain is KAGVTQTPRYLIKTRGQQVTLSCSPISGHRSVSWYQQTPGQGLQFLFEYFSETQRNKGNFPGRFSGRQFSNSRSEMNVSTLELGDSALYLCASSLGTGKGNQPQHFGDGTRLSIL.